The clone carrying this T cell receptor beta chain was counted only a few times. Its specificity is unknown. The source of the sample is a study of T-cell memory formation after mild COVID-19. Whole-study results and caveats: Second-wave clones reaching peak frequency on day 37 lacked confirmed SARS-CoV-2 specificity. Clones contracting across day 15 to 85 had a balanced CD4/CD8 profile; later expanding clones leaned CD4+. Among contracting clones, CD4+ were mainly CM/EM and CD8+ enriched in EMRA.

The V gene's germline CDR1 is SGHDT and CDR2 YYEEEE. The ends were cut back, 0 bases at V and 5 bases at J, with 11 bases in the middle. This CDR3 is 14 amino acids long. From the 5' RACE reads, TCRdb called clonotypes with MiXCR, one entry per CDR3 protein. This table has 550,000 to 600,000 distinct CDR3 sequences, around 15% appearing once. The genes are TRBV5-6 and TRBJ2-5, with D unresolved. This clonotype originated in an adult woman who had mild COVID-19 (a few samples of this study predate the infection). Cell type and time point are not known. Sample: PBMCs or a T cell subset sorted from them (not recorded which). The CDR3 DNA reads TGTGCCAGCAGCTTGGGGGCGAGGTCGGAGACCCAGTACTTC. This codes for CASSLGARSETQYF.